This entry is about one TCR beta chain. The sample is drawn from a study of blood T cells in healthy people across ages. Together with a sample-barcoded 5' primer, a J-beta primer mix was included in a second PCR lasting roughly 7 to 11 cycles. TCRdb processed the 5' RACE reads anew with MiXCR; each CDR3 protein has one entry. The sample has around 1,600,000 distinct CDR3 sequences, 40% to 45% seen once. V was trimmed by 4 bases and J by 0 bases, leaving 16 bases between them. The CDR3 sequence is 16 residues long. CDR1 DFQATT and CDR2 SNEGSKA come from the germline V gene (reference sequence). The origin of this receptor is a woman aged 18-29 years in good health. The sample consisted of blood. The chain carries TRBV20-1 and TRBJ1-5; weak D call: TRBD1 (6 bases). The CDR3 nucleotides are TGCAGTGCTATCCCGGGACACCAAAATAGCAATCAGCCCCAGCATTTT. Its protein is CSAIPGHQNSNQPQHF.